The text below deals with one T cell receptor beta chain. PCR was performed a second time for roughly 7 to 11 cycles using a sample-barcoded 5' primer and a J-beta primer mix. TCRdb used MiXCR to reprocess the 5' RACE reads, holding one entry per CDR3 protein. The sample lists some 1.4 million distinct CDR3 sequences, around 39% occurring once. This sample stems from a study of blood T cells in healthy people across ages. V lost 10 bases and J lost 3; bases outside the gene matches: 4. The germline CDR1 and CDR2 sequences are MNHEY and SVGEGT. The CDR3 covers 12 residues. The TCR was taken from a woman in her late teens or twenties in good health. Source material: blood. The genes are TRBV6-2 or TRBV6-3 and TRBJ2-7; TRBD1 agrees at 9 bases. CDR3 DNA: TGTGCCACCGGACAGGGGTACTACGAGCAGTACTTC. Translating gives CATGQGYYEQYF.